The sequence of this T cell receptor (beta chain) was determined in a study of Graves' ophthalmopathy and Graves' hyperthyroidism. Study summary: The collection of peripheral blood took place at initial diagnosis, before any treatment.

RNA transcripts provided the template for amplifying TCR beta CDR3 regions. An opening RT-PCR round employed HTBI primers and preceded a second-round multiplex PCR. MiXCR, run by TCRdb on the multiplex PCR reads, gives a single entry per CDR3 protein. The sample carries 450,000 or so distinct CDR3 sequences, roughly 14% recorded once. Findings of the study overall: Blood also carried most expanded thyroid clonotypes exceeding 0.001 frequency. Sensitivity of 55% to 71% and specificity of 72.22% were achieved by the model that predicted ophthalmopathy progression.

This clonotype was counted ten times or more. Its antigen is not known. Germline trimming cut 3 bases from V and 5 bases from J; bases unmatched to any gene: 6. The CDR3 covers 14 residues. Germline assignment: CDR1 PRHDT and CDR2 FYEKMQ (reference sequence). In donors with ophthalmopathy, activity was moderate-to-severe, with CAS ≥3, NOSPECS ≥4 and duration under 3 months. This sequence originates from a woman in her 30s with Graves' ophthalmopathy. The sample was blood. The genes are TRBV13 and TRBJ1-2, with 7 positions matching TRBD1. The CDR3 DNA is TGTGCCAGCAGCTTCGACAGGGAACCTTATGGCTACACCTTC. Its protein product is CASSFDREPYGYTF.